This TCR beta chain derives from a study of blood T cell repertoires in COVID-19. Study summary: COVID-19 samples, acute and convalescent, were from the United States, Italy and Spain. Sample material is recorded as cDNA or gDNA derived from T cells, B-cell-depleted T cells, or PBMCs.

The V end lost 5 bases, the J end lost 5 bases, and 9 bases lay between the germline ends. The germline CDR1 and CDR2 sequences are SNHLY and FYNNEI. This CDR3 contains 12 residues. How the authors handled the data: Reference gene primer amplification gave nucleated cell count estimates. Measured with immunoSEQ multiplex PCR; TCRdb has only the in-frame clones, and not every one. The V and J calls and clone size come from that table; D and trimming were worked out from the DNA. Found here are 130,000 to 150,000 clones, about 90% of them singletons; the top ten hold 2% to 2.5%. The TCR comes from a human donor in a cohort sampled during active COVID-19. Sequencing was carried out using peripheral blood. This chain uses TRBV2 with TRBJ1-1; D perhaps matches TRBD1 (5 bases). The CDR3 protein is CASSFDRTEAFF. The DNA for the CDR3 is TGTGCCAGCAGTTTTGACAGAACTGAAGCTTTCTTT.